The 8 T cell receptor beta chains below come from one sample, sequenced in a study of identical twins. TCRdb re-analysed the 5' RACE reads in MiXCR, keeping a single row per CDR3 protein. The sample lists 450,000 or so distinct CDR3 sequences; over 12% were seen once. The same data also went into a second study, on yellow fever vaccine responses in identical twins.

Sequenced sample: CD4+ T cells sorted from blood. The receptor source for this set is a young woman in good health.

V is TRBV12-3 or TRBV12-4 and J is TRBJ2-5; 9 positions agree with TRBD1. The junction had 10 bases not matched to a gene; V was cut back by 6 bases and J by 5 bases. The CDR3 extends over 15 amino acids. The CDR3 protein is CASSLRGTGWETQYF. The CDR3, as DNA: TGTGCCAGCAGCCTACGGGGGACAGGGTGGGAGACCCAGTACTTC.

This clonotype was detected only a few times. The genes are TRBV9 and TRBJ2-2; no clear D gene. Germline-derived CDR1 and CDR2 are SGDLS and YYNGEE. V lost 0 bases, J lost 6 bases, and 9 bases lay in between. This CDR3 spans 14 amino acids. Here the CDR3 DNA reads TGTGCCAGCAGCGTAGTAGCTACAGCCGGGGAGCTGTTTTTT. It is translated as CASSVVATAGELFF. Together with reference TRBV9 and TRBJ2-2, the CDR3 gives the full variable domain: DSGVTQTPKHLITATGQRVTLRCSPRSGDLSVYWYQQSLDQGLQFLIQYYNGEERAKGNILERFSAQQFPDLHSELNLSSLELGDSALYFCASSVVATAGELFFGEGSRLTVL.

This clonotype appeared a few times. This chain links TRBV3-1 with TRBJ1-1; D is uncertain. The CDR3 has 13 residues. Germline-derived CDR1 and CDR2 are LGHDT and YNNKEL (reference sequence). V gave up 1 base and J gave up 2 bases, with 5 bases separating them. CDR3 protein: CASSQVYNTEAFF. CDR3 bases: TGTGCCAGCAGCCAAGTATATAACACTGAAGCTTTCTTT.

This clonotype has ten or more counts. J is TRBJ2-1 and V is TRBV7-9, with TRBD1 matching over 7 bases. CDR1 is SEHNR, CDR2 FQNEAQ, per germline (reference sequence). The V gene end was trimmed by 5 bases and the J gene end by 5 bases; junction bases not matched to a gene: 12. The length of the CDR3 is 16 residues. The CDR3 DNA follows: TGTGCCAGCAGCCGCTCCGGGACAGCGTACGACAATGAGCAGTTCTTC. It encodes CASSRSGTAYDNEQFF.

This clonotype was seen more than once but under ten times. The rearrangement uses TRBV19 and TRBJ2-1; D is undetermined. This CDR3 spans 13 amino acids. The germline gives CDR1 LNHDA, CDR2 SQIVND (reference sequence). The germline V and J ends were trimmed by 3 bases and 9 bases, with 12 bases remaining between them. CDR3 sequence (DNA): TGTGCCAGTAGTATGATCAGTTGGGGTGAGCAGTTCTTC. It encodes CASSMISWGEQFF.

This chain links TRBV28 with TRBJ2-1, with D possibly called TRBD1 or TRBD2 (5 bases each). V lost 7 bases, J lost 10 bases, and 14 bases lay in between. The CDR3 covers 12 residues. Germline lookup yields CDR1 MDHEN and CDR2 SYDVKM. CDR3 protein: CASIPREGEQFF. DNA of the CDR3: TGTGCCAGCATCCCCAGAGAGGGGGAGCAGTTCTTC.

This clonotype was detected only a few times. The V and J genes are TRBV9 and TRBJ2-1; D is uncertain. Germline loops: CDR1 SGDLS, CDR2 YYNGEE. V lost 0 bases to trimming and J lost 4 bases, with 8 bases between them. The CDR3 extends over 14 amino acids. CDR3 nucleotides: TGTGCCAGCAGCGTAGGTAAGGGTTACAATGAGCAGTTCTTC. Its translation: CASSVGKGYNEQFF.

This chain joins TRBV10-3 and TRBJ2-5; D is unclear. V was cut by 10 bases and J by 1 base, with 10 bases left in between. The CDR3 is 12 amino acids. Germline lookup yields CDR1 ENHRY and CDR2 SYGVKD. CDR3 loop: CATQRPQETQYF. CDR3 sequence (DNA): TGTGCCACACAAAGACCCCAAGAGACCCAGTACTTC.